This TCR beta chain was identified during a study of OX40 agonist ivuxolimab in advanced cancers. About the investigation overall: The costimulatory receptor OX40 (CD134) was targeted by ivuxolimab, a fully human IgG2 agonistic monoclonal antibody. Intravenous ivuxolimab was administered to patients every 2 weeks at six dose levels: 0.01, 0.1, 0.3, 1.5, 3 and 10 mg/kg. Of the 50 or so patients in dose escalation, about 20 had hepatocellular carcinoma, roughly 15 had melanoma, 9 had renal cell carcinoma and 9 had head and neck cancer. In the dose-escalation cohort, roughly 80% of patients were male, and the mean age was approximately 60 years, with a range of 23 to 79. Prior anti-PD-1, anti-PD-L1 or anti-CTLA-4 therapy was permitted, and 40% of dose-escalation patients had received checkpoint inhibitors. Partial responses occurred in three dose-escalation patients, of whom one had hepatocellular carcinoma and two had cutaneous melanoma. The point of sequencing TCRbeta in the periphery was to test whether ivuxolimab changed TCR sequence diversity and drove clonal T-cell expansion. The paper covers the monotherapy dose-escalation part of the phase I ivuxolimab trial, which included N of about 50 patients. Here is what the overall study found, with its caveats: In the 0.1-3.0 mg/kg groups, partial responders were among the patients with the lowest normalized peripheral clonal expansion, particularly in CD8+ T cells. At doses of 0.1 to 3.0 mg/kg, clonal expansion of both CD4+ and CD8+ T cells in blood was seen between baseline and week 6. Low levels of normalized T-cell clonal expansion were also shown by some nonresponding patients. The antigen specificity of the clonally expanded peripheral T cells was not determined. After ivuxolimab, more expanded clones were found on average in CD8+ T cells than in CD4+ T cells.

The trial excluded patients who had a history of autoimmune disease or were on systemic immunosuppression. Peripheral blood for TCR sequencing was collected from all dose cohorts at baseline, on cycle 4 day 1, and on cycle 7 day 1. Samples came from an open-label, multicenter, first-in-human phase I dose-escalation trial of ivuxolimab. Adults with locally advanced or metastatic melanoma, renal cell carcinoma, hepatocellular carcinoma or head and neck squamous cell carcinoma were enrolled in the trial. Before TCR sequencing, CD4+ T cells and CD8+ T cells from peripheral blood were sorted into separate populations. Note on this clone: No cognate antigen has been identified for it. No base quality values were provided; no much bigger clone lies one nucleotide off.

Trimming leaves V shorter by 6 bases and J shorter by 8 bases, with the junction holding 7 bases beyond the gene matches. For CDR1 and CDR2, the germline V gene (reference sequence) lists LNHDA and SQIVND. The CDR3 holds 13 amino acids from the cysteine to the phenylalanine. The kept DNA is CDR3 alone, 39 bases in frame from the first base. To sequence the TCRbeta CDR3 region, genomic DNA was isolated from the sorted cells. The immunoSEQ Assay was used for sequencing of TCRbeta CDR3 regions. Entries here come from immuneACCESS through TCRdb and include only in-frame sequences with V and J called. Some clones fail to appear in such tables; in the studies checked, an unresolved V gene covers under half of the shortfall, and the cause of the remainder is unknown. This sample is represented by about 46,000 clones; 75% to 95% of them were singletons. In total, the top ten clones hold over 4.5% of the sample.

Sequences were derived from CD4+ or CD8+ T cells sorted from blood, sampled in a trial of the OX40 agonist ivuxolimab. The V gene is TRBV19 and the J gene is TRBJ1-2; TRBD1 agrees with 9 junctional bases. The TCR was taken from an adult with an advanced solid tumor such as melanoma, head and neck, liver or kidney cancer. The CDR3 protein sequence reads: CASSVTGGTGYTF. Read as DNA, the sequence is TGTGCCAGTAGCGTGACAGGGGGAACGGGCTACACCTTC.